This TCR beta chain was documented in a study of metastatic and nonmetastatic thyroid tumors. Study background: Peripheral blood and tumor or nodule samples from malignant and benign thyroid patients were compared.

Study-wide points: In blood and tumor, TCR beta diversity was reportedly significantly higher in malignant thyroid tumors than in benign nodules.

This clone was counted many times. Its antigen is not known. Authors' data handling: The distant-metastasis classifier for papillary thyroid cancer was built from CDR3 differences across clinicopathological groups. TCRdb re-analyzed the PCR reads through MiXCR. What appears here as the V and J calls and clone size reflects TCRdb's work, not the paper's. There are 55,000 to 75,000 clones in the sample; roughly 18% occur only once, and roughly 13% lies in the top ten. This CDR3 region has 15 residues. Germline V lookup: CDR1 WNHNN, CDR2 SYGVQD (reference sequence). The V gene end was trimmed by 7 bases and the J gene end by 0 bases; junction bases not matched to a gene: 6. Each patient came to thyroid surgery without any prior treatment (of any kind).

The source is a female donor with papillary thyroid cancer or a benign thyroid nodule (not recorded which). Some clones in this sample may be carry-over from other donors' samples. The sample comprised blood. This rearrangement joins TRBV10-1 to TRBJ2-7; 10 nucleotides match TRBD2. The CDR3 DNA reads as TGCGCCAGCAACCTACTAGCGGGAAGCTCCTACGAGCAGTACTTC. Its protein product is CASNLLAGSSYEQYF.